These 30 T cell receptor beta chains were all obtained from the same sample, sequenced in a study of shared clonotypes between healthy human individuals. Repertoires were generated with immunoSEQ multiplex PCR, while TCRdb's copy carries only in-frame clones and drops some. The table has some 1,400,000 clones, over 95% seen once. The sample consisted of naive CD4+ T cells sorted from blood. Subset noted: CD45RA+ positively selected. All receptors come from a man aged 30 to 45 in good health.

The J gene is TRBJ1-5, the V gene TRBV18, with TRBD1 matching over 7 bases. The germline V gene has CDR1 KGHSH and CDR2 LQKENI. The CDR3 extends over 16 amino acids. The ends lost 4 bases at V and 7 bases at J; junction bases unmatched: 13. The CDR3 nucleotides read TGTGCCAGCTCACGAGGAAACAGGGGCCTTCGACAGCCCCAGCATTTT. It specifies CASSRGNRGLRQPQHF.

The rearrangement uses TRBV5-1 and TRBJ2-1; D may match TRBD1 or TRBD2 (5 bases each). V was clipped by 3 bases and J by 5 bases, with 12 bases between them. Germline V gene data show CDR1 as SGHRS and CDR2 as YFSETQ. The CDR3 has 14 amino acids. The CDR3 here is CASSSTGPHNEQFF. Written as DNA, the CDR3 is TGCGCCAGCAGCTCTACGGGACCACACAATGAGCAGTTCTTC.

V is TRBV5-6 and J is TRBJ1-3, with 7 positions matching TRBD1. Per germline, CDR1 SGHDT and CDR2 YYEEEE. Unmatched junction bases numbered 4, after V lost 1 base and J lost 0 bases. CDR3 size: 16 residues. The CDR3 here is CASSLQGGISGNTIYF. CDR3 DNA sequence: TGTGCCAGCAGCTTGCAGGGGGGAATCTCTGGAAACACCATATATTTT.

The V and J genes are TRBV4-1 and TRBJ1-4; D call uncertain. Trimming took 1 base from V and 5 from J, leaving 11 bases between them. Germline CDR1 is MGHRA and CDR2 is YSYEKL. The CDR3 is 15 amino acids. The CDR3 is CASSQAPFRNEKLFF. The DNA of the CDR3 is TGCGCCAGCAGCCAAGCCCCCTTCAGGAATGAAAAACTGTTTTTT.

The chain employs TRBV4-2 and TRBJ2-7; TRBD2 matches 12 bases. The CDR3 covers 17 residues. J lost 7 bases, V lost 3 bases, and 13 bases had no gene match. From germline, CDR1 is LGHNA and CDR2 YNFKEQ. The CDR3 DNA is TGTGCCAGCAGCCAGAGACTAGCGGGAGCTTCTCTGGGTGAGCAGTACTTC. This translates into CASSQRLAGASLGEQYF.

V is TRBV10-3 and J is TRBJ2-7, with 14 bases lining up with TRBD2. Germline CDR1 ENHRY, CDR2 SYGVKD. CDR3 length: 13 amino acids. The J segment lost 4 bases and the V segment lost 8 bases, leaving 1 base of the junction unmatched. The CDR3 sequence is CAIGTSGSYEQYF. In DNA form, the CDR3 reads TGTGCCATCGGGACTAGCGGGAGTTACGAGCAGTACTTC.

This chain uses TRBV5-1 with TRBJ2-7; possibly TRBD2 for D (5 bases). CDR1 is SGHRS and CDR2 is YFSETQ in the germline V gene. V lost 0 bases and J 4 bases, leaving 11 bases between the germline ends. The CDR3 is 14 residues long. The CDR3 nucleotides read TGCGCCAGCAGCTTGGAGGTAGGGAGTTACGAGCAGTACTTC. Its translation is CASSLEVGSYEQYF.

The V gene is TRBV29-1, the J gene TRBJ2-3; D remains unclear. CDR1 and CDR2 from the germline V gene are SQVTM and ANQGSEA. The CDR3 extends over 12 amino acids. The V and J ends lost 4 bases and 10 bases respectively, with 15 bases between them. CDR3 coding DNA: TGCAGCGTTGTAAGCCGATCGGAATCGCAGTATTTT. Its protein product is CSVVSRSESQYF.

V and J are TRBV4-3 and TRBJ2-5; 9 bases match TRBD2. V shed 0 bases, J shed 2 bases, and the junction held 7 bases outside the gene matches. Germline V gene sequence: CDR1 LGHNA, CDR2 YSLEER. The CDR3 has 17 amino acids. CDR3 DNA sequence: TGCGCCAGCAGCCAAGATGGGGCGGCGGGAGGGCAAGAGACCCAGTACTTC. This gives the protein CASSQDGAAGGQETQYF.

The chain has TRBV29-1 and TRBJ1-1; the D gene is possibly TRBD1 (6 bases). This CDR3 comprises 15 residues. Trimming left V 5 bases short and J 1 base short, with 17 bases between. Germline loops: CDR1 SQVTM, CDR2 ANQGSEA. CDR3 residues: CSVHLGGPSNTEAFF. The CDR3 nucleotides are TGCAGCGTTCACTTAGGGGGGCCATCGAACACTGAAGCTTTCTTT.

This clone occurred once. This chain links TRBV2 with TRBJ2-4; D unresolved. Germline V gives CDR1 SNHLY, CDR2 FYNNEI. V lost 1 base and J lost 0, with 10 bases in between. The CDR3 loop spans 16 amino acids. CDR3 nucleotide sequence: TGTGCCAGCAGTGAAGGCGGCAGCCAAGCCAAAAACATTCAGTACTTC. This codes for CASSEGGSQAKNIQYF.

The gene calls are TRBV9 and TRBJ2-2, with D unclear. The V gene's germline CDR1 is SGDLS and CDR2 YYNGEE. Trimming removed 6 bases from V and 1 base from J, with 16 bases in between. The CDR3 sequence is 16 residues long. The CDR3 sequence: CASTPSGSMNTGELFF. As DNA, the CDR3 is TGTGCCAGCACCCCGTCCGGGTCGATGAACACCGGGGAGCTGTTTTTT.

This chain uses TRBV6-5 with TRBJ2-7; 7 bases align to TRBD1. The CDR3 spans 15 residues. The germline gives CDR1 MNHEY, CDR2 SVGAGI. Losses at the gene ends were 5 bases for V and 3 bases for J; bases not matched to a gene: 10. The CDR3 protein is CASSRGTVSFYEQYF. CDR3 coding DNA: TGTGCCAGCAGTCGTGGGACAGTTTCTTTCTACGAGCAGTACTTC.

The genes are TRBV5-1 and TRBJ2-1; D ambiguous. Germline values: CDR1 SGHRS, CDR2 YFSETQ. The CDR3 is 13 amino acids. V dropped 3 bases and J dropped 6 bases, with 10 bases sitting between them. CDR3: CASSSNVGNEQFF. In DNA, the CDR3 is TGCGCCAGCAGCTCGAATGTAGGCAATGAGCAGTTCTTC.

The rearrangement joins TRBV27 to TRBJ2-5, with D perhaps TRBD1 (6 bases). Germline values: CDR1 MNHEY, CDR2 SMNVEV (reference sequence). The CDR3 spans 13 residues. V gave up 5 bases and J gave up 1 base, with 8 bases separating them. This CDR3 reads CASSGQIQETQYF. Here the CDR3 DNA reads TGTGCCAGCAGTGGACAGATCCAAGAGACCCAGTACTTC.

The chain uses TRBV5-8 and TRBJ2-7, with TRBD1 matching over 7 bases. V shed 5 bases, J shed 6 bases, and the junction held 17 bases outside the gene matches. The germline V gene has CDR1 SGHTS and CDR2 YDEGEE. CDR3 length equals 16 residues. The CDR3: CASRPDRAGDRLEQYF. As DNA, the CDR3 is TGTGCCAGCAGACCAGACAGGGCCGGGGATCGCCTCGAGCAGTACTTC.

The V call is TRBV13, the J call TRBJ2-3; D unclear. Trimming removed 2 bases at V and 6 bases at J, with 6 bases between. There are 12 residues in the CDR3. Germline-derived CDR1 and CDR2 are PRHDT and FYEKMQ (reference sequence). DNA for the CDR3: TGTGCCAGCAGCTTAAGAACGGATACGCAGTATTTT. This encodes CASSLRTDTQYF.

The CDR3 is CASSVEGFGYTF. The CDR3 DNA reads TGTGCCAGCAGCGTAGAGGGGTTTGGCTACACCTTC. The J gene is TRBJ1-2, the V gene TRBV9; the D gene is possibly TRBD1 (5 bases). Germline CDR1 is SGDLS and CDR2 is YYNGEE. Trimming took off 0 bases at V and 7 bases at J, with 7 bases between the two ends. The CDR3 consists of 12 residues.

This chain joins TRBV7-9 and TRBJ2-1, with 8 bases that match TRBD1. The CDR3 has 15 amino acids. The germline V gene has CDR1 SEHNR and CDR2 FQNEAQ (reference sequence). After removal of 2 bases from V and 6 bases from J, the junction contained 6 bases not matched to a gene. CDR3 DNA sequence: TGTGCCAGCAGCTTAAGGACAGGGTACTTCAATGAGCAGTTCTTC. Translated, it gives CASSLRTGYFNEQFF.

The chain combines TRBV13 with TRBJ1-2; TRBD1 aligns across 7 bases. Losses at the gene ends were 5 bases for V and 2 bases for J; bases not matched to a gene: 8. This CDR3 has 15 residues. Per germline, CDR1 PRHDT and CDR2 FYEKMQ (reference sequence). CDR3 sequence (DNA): TGTGCCAGCAGCCTGACCGGGACAGCCAACTATGGCTACACCTTC. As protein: CASSLTGTANYGYTF.

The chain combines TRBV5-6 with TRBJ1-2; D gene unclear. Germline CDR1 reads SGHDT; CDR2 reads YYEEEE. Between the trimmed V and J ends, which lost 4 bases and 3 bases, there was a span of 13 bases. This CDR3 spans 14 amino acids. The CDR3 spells CASSPGRWDYGYTF. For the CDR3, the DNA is TGTGCCAGCAGCCCCGGACGTTGGGACTATGGCTACACCTTC.

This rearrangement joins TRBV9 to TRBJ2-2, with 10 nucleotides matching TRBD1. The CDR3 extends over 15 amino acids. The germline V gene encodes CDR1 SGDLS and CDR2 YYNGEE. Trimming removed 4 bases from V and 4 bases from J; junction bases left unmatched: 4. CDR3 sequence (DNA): TGTGCCAGCAGCTCAAGGACAGGGGGCACCGGGGAGCTGTTTTTT. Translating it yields CASSSRTGGTGELFF. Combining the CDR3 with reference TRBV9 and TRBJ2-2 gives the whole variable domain DSGVTQTPKHLITATGQRVTLRCSPRSGDLSVYWYQQSLDQGLQFLIQYYNGEERAKGNILERFSAQQFPDLHSELNLSSLELGDSALYFCASSSRTGGTGELFFGEGSRLTVL.

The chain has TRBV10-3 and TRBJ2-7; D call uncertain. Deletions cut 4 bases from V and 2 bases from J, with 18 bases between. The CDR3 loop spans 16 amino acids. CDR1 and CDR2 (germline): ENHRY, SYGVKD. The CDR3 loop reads CAISVGLGNGAYEQYF. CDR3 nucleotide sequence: TGTGCCATCAGTGTTGGATTGGGGAACGGAGCCTACGAGCAGTACTTC.

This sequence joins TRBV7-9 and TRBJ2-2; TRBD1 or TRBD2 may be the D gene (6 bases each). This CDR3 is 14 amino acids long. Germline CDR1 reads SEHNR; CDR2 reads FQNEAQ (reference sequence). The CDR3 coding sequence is TGTGCTCTGGGGGGCGACCTGAACACCGGGGAGCTGTTTTTT. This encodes CALGGDLNTGELFF.

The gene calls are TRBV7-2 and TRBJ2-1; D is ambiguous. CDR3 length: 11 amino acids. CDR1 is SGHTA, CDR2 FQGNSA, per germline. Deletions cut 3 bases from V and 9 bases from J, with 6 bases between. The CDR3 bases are TGTGCCAGCAGCTTCTCGGGTGAGCAGTTCTTC. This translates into CASSFSGEQFF.

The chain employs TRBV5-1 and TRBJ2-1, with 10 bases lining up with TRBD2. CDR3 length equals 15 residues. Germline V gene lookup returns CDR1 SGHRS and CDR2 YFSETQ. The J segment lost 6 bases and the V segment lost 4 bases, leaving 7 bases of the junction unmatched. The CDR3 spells CASSPASGSINEQFF. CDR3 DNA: TGCGCCAGCAGCCCCGCTAGCGGGAGTATCAATGAGCAGTTCTTC.

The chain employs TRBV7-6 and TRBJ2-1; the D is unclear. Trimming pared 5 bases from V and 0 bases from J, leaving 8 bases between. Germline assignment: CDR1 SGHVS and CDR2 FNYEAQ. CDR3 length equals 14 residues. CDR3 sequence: CASSAGASYNEQFF. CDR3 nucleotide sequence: TGTGCCAGCAGCGCCGGAGCCTCCTACAATGAGCAGTTCTTC.

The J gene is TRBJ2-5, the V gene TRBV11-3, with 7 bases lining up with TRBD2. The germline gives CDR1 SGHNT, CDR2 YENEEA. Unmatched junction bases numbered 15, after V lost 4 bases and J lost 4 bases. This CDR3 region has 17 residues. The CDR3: CASSYGDGRELPETQYF. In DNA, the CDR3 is TGTGCCAGCAGCTATGGTGACGGGCGGGAGTTACCAGAGACCCAGTACTTC. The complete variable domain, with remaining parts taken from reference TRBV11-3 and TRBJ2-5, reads EAGVVQSPRYKIIEKKQPVAFWCNPISGHNTLYWYLQNLGQGPELLIRYENEEAVDDSQLPKDRFSAERLKGVDSTLKIQPAELGDSAVYLCASSYGDGRELPETQYFGPGTRLLVL.

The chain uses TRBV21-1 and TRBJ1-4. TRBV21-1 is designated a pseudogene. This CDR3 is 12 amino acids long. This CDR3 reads CAWILKGEKLFF. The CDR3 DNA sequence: TGTGCTTGGATCCTAAAGGGTGAAAAACTGTTTTTT.

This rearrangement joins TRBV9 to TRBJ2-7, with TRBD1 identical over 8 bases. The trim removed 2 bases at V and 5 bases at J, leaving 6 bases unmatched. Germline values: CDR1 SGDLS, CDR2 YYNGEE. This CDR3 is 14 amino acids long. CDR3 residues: CASSVQGASDEQYF. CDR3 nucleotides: TGTGCCAGCAGCGTGCAGGGGGCAAGTGACGAGCAGTACTTC. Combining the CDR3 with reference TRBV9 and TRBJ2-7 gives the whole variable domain DSGVTQTPKHLITATGQRVTLRCSPRSGDLSVYWYQQSLDQGLQFLIQYYNGEERAKGNILERFSAQQFPDLHSELNLSSLELGDSALYFCASSVQGASDEQYFGPGTRLTVT.